These 10 T cell receptor beta chains share one sample of origin, sequenced in a study of prognosis after radiotherapy for stage I lung cancer. CDR3 of TCR beta was amplified from genomic DNA via a two-round multiplex PCR. First-round PCR used primers specific to each TRBV and TRBJ gene. TCRdb re-analysed the multiplex PCR reads in MiXCR, keeping a single row per CDR3 protein. The top ten hold around 8% of the sample, which has some 56,000 distinct CDR3 sequences, 26% seen once. This material consisted of PBMCs, taken before or after stereotactic body radiation therapy (not recorded which). The receptor set was obtained from a donor over 45 with non-small cell lung cancer.

This clonotype was observed many times. This sequence joins TRBV11-2 and TRBJ1-1; D uncertain. The CDR3 totals 15 residues. V lost 0 bases and J lost 2, with 10 bases in between. CDR1 and CDR2 (germline): SGHAT, FQNNGV. The CDR3 DNA is TGTGCCAGCAGCTTAGATCGTAGGGCAAACACTGAAGCTTTCTTT. Protein product: CASSLDRRANTEAFF.

On this clonotype: The junction departs from germline at one end; a sequencing error may be responsible. CDR3 in amino acids: CSANPGPFIISGANVLTF. The DNA of the CDR3 is TGCAGTGCTAACCCGGGACCTTTCATTATCTCTGGTGCCAACGTCCTGACTTTC. The chain links TRBV20-1 to TRBJ2-6; either TRBD1 or TRBD2 may fit D (5 bases each). CDR3 length: 18 residues. Germline CDR1 DFQATT, CDR2 SNEGSKA (reference sequence).

This clonotype occurred many times. The CDR3, as DNA: TGTGCCAGTAGTCGGGACGCCCTCTACTCTGGGGCCAACGTCCTGACTTTC. Amino acids: CASSRDALYSGANVLTF. This rearrangement joins TRBV19 to TRBJ2-6, with D possibly being TRBD1 or TRBD2 (5 bases each). With 5 bases removed from V and 0 bases from J, the gap between germline ends came to 14 bases. CDR3 length equals 17 residues. CDR1 and CDR2 from the germline V gene are LNHDA and SQIVND (reference sequence). The full variable domain, with the rest looked up from reference TRBV19 and TRBJ2-6, is DGGITQSPKYLFRKEGQNVTLSCEQNLNHDAMYWYRQDPGQGLRLIYYSQIVNDFQKGDIAEGYSVSREKKESFPLTVTSAQKNPTAFYLCASSRDALYSGANVLTFGAGSRLTVL.

In its sample, this clonotype was seen many times. The rearrangement uses TRBV29-1 and TRBJ2-5; D perhaps matches TRBD2 (5 bases). CDR3 length: 12 residues. Germline V gene sequence: CDR1 SQVTM, CDR2 ANQGSEA. Trimming took 7 bases from V and 2 from J, leaving 11 bases between them. As DNA, the CDR3 is TGCAGCGCCAAGGACTGGCAAGAGACCCAGTACTTC. Translated: CSAKDWQETQYF.

This clonotype was counted many times. V usage is TRBV5-5 and J usage is TRBJ1-3; D is undetermined. Per the germline V gene, CDR1 is SGHKS and CDR2 is YYEKEE (reference sequence). Deletions cut 0 bases from V and 2 bases from J, with 9 bases between. The CDR3 is 15 residues long. The CDR3 loop is CASSLESGPGNTIYF. In nucleotides, the CDR3 is TGTGCCAGCAGCTTGGAGAGCGGACCTGGAAACACCATATATTTT.

Ten or more counts support this clonotype. V is TRBV5-1 and J is TRBJ2-7, with 11 positions matching TRBD1. Germline assignment: CDR1 SGHRS and CDR2 YFSETQ. There are 15 residues in the CDR3. The J segment lost 5 bases and the V segment lost 2 bases, leaving 6 bases of the junction unmatched. The CDR3 DNA is TGCGCCAGCAGCTTCTGGGACAGGGGGGCTAACGAGCAGTACTTC. Protein product: CASSFWDRGANEQYF.

This clonotype was seen ten or more times. The chain recombines TRBV30 with TRBJ2-1; 8 bases agree with TRBD1. Germline V gene lookup returns CDR1 GTSNPN and CDR2 SVGIG (reference sequence). J gave up 8 bases and V 2 bases, and 11 bases lay outside the gene matches. The CDR3 runs 15 residues. The CDR3 sequence is CAWSRRGTGGDEQFF. The CDR3 DNA sequence: TGTGCCTGGAGTAGGAGAGGGACAGGAGGTGATGAGCAGTTCTTC.

Only a few counts were recorded for this clonotype. A far larger clone is a single base away, which makes a read error likely. The chain links TRBV6-9 to TRBJ1-2; D unclear. CDR3 size: 16 residues. Germline V lookup: CDR1 MNHGY, CDR2 SVAAGI. This chain's CDR3 is CDSSSRTRSSFYGYTF. Here the CDR3 DNA reads TGTGACAGCAGTTCACGGACCCGTTCCTCTTTTTATGGCTACACCTTC.

This clonotype was observed at least ten times. V usage is TRBV30 and J usage is TRBJ1-5; D might be TRBD1 (6 bases). Looked up from germline, CDR1 is GTSNPN and CDR2 is SVGIG (reference sequence). The ends were cut back, 0 bases at V and 2 bases at J, with 14 bases in the middle. CDR3 size: 16 residues. CDR3 protein: CAWSVRDTPGNQPQHF. In DNA form, the CDR3 reads TGTGCCTGGAGTGTACGGGACACGCCGGGCAATCAGCCCCAGCATTTT.

There are many counts of this clonotype. The CDR3 DNA is TGTGCCAGCTCACCACCGCTCCAAGAGACCCAGTACTTC. Protein sequence: CASSPPLQETQYF. This chain connects TRBV18 to TRBJ2-5; D unclear. Between the trimmed V and J ends, which lost 0 bases and 1 base, there was a span of 3 bases. The CDR3 sequence is 13 residues long. CDR1 is KGHSH, CDR2 LQKENI, per germline.